This T cell receptor (beta chain) was documented in a study of vaccination and CD4 T cells after COVID-19. Across the whole study: Convalescent cases comprised fewer than ten mild and one severe, all SARS-CoV-2 positive by nasal swab PCR. Vaccination of participants consisted of two doses of either BNT162b2 or mRNA-1273 vaccine.

This CDR3 region has 17 residues. CDR1 and CDR2 from the germline V gene are ENHRY and SYGVKD. Trimming took 1 base from V and 1 from J, leaving 15 bases between them. Turning to this clonotype: What it binds is unknown.

The study's findings and limits: Going from roughly 21 to 40, median SARS-CoV-2-reactive clonotypes did not rise significantly.

Sequence data for DNA of cultured CD4+ T cells were generated by the Oncomine TCR Beta short-read assay. The source of extracted genomic DNA was cultured CD4+ T cells. TCRdb reprocessed the PCR reads via MiXCR and lists one record per CDR3 protein. Counted here are around 15,000 distinct CDR3 sequences, roughly three fifths occurring once; the ten biggest clones make up 12%. Documented treatment: roughly 11-day PBMC culture with coronavirus spike peptide pools or control peptides (ViraFEST assay). The receptor was isolated from a human donor who had recovered from COVID-19. V gene TRBV10-3 combines with J gene TRBJ2-3, with D possibly TRBD2 on 5 matching bases. Sequencing was carried out using CD4+ T cells from blood, cultured in vitro. DNA of the CDR3: TGTGCCATCAGTGAGTTCGGCCCGGGGTCGGGCACAGATACGCAGTATTTT. Protein product: CAISEFGPGSGTDTQYF.